This T cell receptor beta chain was documented in a study of blood T cell repertoires in COVID-19. Turning to the study itself: Italy, Spain and the United States were the sources of the convalescent and acute COVID-19 samples. PBMCs, B-cell-depleted T cells, or T cells provided the cDNA or gDNA that made up the material.

CDR3 length: 14 amino acids. V was trimmed by 5 bases and J by 1 base, leaving 10 bases between them. The germline CDR1 and CDR2 sequences are MDHEN and SYDVKM. TCRdb keeps only in-frame clones here, not all; method: immunoSEQ multiplex PCR. This table holds about 190,000 clones, roughly four fifths found once. The chain couples TRBV28 to TRBJ2-3; possibly TRBD1 for D (5 bases). Sequencing was done on a sample of peripheral blood. This receptor was taken from a woman in her seventies with active or convalescent COVID-19. The CDR3 DNA reads as TGTGCCAGCAGTGACAGATGGGGCACAGATACGCAGTATTTT. It yields the protein CASSDRWGTDTQYF.